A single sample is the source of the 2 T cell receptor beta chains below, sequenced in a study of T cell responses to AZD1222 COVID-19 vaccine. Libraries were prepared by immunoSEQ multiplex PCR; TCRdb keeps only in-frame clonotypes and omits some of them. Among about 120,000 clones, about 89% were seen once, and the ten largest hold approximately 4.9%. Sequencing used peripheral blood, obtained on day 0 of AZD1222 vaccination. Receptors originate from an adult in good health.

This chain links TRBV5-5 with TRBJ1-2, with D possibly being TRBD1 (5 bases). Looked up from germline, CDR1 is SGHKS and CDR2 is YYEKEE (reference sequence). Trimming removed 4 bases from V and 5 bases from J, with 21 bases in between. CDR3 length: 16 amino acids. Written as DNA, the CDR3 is TGTGCCAGCAGCCGAAAGCCCCAGGACGGGACTTATGGCTACACCTTC. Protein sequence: CASSRKPQDGTYGYTF.

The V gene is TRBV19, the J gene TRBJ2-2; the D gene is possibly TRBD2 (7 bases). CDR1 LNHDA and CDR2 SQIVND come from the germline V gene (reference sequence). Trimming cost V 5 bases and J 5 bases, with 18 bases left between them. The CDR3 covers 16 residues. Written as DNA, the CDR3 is TGTGCCAGTAGTCCGCGGGGGCCTCGAGGTACCGGGGAGCTGTTTTTT. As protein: CASSPRGPRGTGELFF.